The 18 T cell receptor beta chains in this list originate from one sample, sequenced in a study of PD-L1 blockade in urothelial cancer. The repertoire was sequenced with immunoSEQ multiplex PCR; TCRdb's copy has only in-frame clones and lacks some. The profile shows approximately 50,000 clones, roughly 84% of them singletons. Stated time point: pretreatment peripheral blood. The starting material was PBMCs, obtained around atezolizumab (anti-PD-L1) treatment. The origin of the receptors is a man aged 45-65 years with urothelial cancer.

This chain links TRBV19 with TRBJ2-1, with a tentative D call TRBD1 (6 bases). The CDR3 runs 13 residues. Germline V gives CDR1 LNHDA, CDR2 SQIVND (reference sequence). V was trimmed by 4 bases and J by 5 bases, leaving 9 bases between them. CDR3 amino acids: CASSKDRHNEQFF. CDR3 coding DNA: TGTGCCAGTAGTAAAGACAGGCACAATGAGCAGTTCTTC.

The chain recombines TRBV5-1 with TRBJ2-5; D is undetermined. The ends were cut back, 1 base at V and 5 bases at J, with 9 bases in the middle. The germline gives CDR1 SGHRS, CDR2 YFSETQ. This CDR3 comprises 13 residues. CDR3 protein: CASSLSKTETQYF. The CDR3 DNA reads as TGCGCCAGCAGCTTGAGCAAAACCGAGACCCAGTACTTC.

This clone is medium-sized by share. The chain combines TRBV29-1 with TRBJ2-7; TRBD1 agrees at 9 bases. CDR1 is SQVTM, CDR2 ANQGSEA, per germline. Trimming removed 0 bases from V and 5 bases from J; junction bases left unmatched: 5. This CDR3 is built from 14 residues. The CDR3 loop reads CSVEDLGQGDEQYF. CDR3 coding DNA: TGCAGCGTTGAAGATCTGGGACAGGGAGACGAGCAGTACTTC.

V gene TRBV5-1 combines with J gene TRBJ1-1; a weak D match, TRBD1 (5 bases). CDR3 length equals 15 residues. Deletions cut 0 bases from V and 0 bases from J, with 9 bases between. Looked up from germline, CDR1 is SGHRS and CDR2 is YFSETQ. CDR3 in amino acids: CASSLAQGMNTEAFF. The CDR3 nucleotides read TGCGCCAGCAGCTTGGCCCAGGGAATGAACACTGAAGCTTTCTTT.

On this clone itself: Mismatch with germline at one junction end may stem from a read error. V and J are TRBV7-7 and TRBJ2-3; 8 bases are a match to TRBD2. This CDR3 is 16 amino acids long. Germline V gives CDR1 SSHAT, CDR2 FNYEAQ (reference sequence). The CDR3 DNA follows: TGTGCTAGCAGCGACGGGTTAGCGGGGAGCACAGATACGCAGTATTTT. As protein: CASSDGLAGSTDTQYF.

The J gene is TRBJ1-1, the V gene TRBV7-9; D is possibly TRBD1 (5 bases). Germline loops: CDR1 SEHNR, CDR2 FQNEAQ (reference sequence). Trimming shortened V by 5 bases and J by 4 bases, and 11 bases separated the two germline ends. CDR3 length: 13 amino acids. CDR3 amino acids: CASSPPQGTEAFF. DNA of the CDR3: TGTGCCAGCAGCCCCCCCCAGGGCACTGAAGCTTTCTTT.

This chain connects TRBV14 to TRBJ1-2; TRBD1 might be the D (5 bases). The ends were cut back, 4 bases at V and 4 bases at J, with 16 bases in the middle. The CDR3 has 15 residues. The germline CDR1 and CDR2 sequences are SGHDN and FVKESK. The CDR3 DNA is TGTGCCAGCAGCCCCCCCGGACGGACACCCTATGGCTACACCTTC. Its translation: CASSPPGRTPYGYTF.

The CDR3 reads CASRGTGGFGAFF. CDR3 sequence (DNA): TGTGCCAGCAGGGGGACAGGGGGGTTTGGGGCTTTCTTT. The chain carries TRBV2 and TRBJ1-1; 11 nucleotides match TRBD1. J lost 11 bases, V lost 6 bases, and 8 bases had no gene match. Germline values: CDR1 SNHLY, CDR2 FYNNEI. This CDR3 spans 13 amino acids.

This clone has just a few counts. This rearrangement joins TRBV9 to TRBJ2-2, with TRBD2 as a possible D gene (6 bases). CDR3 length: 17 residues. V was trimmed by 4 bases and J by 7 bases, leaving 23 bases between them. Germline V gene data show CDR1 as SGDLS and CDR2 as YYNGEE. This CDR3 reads CASSRDLWDIVDGELFF. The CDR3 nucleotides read TGTGCCAGCAGCCGGGACTTATGGGATATCGTGGACGGGGAGCTGTTTTTT.

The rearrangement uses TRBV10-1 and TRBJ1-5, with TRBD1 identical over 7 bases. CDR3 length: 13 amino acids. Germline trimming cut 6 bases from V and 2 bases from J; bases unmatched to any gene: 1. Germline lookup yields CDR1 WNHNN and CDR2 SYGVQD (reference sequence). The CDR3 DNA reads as TGCGCCAGCAGCACAGGGGGCAATCAGCCCCAGCATTTT. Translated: CASSTGGNQPQHF.

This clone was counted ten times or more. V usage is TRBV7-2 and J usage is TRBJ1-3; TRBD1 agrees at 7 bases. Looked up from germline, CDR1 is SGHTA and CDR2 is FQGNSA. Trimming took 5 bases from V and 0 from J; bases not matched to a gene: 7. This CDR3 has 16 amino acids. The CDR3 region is CASSPGQVPSGNTIYF. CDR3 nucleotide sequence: TGTGCCAGCAGCCCTGGACAGGTCCCCTCTGGAAACACCATATATTTT. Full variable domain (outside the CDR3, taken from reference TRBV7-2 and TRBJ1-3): GAGVSQSPSNKVTEKGKDVELRCDPISGHTALYWYRQSLGQGLEFLIYFQGNSAPDKSGLPSDRFSAERTGGSVSTLTIQRTQQEDSAVYLCASSPGQVPSGNTIYFGEGSWLTVV.

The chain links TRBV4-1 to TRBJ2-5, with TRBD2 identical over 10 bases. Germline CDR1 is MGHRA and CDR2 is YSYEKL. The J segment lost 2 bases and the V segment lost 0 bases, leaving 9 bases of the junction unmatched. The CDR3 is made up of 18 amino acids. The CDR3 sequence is CASSQEGLAGVGQETQYF. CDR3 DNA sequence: TGCGCCAGCAGCCAAGAGGGGCTAGCGGGAGTGGGTCAAGAGACCCAGTACTTC.

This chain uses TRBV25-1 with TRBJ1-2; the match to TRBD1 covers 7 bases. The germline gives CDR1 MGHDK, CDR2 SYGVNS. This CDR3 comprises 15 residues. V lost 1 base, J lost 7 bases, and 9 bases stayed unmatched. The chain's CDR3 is CASSEFPTGKGGYTF. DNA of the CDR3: TGTGCCAGCAGTGAATTCCCGACAGGGAAGGGTGGCTACACCTTC.

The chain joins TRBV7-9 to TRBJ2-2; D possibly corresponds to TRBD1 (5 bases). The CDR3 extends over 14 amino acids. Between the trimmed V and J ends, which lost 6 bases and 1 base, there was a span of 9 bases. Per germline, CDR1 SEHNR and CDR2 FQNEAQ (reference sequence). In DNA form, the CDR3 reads TGTGCCAGCAGGGACCAGGGGAACACCGGGGAGCTGTTTTTT. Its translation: CASRDQGNTGELFF.

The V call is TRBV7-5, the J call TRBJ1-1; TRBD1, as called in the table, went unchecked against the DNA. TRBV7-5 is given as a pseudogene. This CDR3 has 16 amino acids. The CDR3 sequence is CARSLCESDRGPEAFF. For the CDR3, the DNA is TGTGCCAGAAGCTTATGCGAGTCGGACAGGGGGCCCGAAGCTTTCTTT.

Here the CDR3 DNA reads TGTGCCAGCAGCCCGACTAGCGGCCGATCCTACGAGCAGTACTTC. Translation gives CASSPTSGRSYEQYF. This sequence joins TRBV7-2 and TRBJ2-7; TRBD2 aligns across 9 bases. Unmatched junction bases numbered 6, after V lost 5 bases and J lost 1 base. The CDR3 is 15 amino acids. From germline, CDR1 is SGHTA and CDR2 FQGNSA.

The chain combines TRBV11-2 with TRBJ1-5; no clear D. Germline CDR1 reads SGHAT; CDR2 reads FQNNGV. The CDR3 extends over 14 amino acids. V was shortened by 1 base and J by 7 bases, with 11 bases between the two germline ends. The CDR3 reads CASSLGLGGQPQHF. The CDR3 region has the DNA TGTGCCAGCAGCTTAGGGTTGGGAGGACAGCCCCAGCATTTT.

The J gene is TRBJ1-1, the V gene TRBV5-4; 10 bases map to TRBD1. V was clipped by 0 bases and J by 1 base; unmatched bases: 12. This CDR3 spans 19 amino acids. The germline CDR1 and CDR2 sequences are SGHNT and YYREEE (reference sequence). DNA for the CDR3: TGTGCCAGCAGCTTGGGGGTTCGGGACAGGGGATCGCGGAACACTGAAGCTTTCTTT. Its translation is CASSLGVRDRGSRNTEAFF. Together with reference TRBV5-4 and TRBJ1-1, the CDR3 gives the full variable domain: ETGVTQSPTHLIKTRGQQVTLRCSSQSGHNTVSWYQQALGQGPQFIFQYYREEENGRGNFPPRFSGLQFPNYSSELNVNALELDDSALYLCASSLGVRDRGSRNTEAFFGQGTRLTVV.